Listed here is a single T cell receptor (beta chain). This clone was picked up one time. The clone's antigen remains unknown. No per-base quality is available; no much larger clone lies one base away. Genomic DNA was extracted from sorted cells for sequencing of the TCRbeta CDR3 region. The immunoSEQ Assay was used to sequence the TCRbeta CDR3 regions. In TCRdb, the immuneACCESS table is reduced to in-frame sequences with V and J assigned. These tables do not hold every clone; where another copy was compared, an unresolved V gene accounts for under half, and the others remain unexplained. The table for this sample lists approximately 65,000 clones; about 92% of them were counted only once. In total, the top ten clones hold roughly 0.56% of the sample. This sample stems from a study of OX40 agonist ivuxolimab in advanced cancers. For the wider study: Ivuxolimab was an agonistic, fully human IgG2 monoclonal antibody directed against OX40 (CD134), a costimulatory receptor. Intravenous ivuxolimab was administered to patients every 2 weeks at six dose levels: 0.01, 0.1, 0.3, 1.5, 3 and 10 mg/kg. Of the roughly 52 dose-escalation patients, hepatocellular carcinoma was present in some 19, melanoma in about 15, renal cell carcinoma in 9 and head and neck cancer in 9. A male proportion of 70% to 90% and a mean age of 60 years, ranging from 23 to 79, were recorded for the dose-escalation cohort. Patients were allowed to have had prior anti-PD-1, anti-PD-L1 or anti-CTLA-4 therapy, and 30% to 40% of the dose-escalation patients had previously received checkpoint inhibitors. Partial responses occurred in three dose-escalation patients, of whom one had hepatocellular carcinoma and two had cutaneous melanoma. The purpose of peripheral TCRbeta sequencing was to test whether ivuxolimab changed TCR sequence diversity and led to clonal T-cell expansion. The paper covers the monotherapy dose-escalation part of the phase I ivuxolimab trial, which included N = 52 patients. Study-wide findings and limitations: The antigen specificity of the peripheral T cells that underwent clonal expansion was not determined. At doses from 0.1 to 3.0 mg/kg, clonal expansion was seen in both CD4+ and CD8+ blood T cells between baseline and week 6. Low levels of normalized T-cell clonal expansion were also seen in some nonresponding patients. After ivuxolimab, more expanded clones were found on average in CD8+ T cells than in CD4+ T cells. Partial responders in the 0.1-3.0 mg/kg groups had among the lowest normalized peripheral clonal expansion, especially among CD8+ T cells.

Patients with a history of autoimmune disease or receiving systemic immunosuppression were excluded from the trial. Peripheral blood for TCR sequencing was drawn from every dose cohort at baseline, at cycle 4 day 1 and at cycle 7 day 1. Samples were obtained from an open-label, multicenter, first-in-human phase I dose-escalation trial of ivuxolimab. Adults with locally advanced or metastatic melanoma, renal cell carcinoma, hepatocellular carcinoma or head and neck squamous cell carcinoma were enrolled in the trial. CD4+ and CD8+ T cells were sorted separately from peripheral blood before TCR sequencing. The CDR3 contains 18 residues, cysteine and phenylalanine counted. Of the read, only the CDR3 DNA is kept; its 54 bases are in frame from base 1. V was cut back by 3 bases and J by 7 bases, leaving a gap of 26 bases between them. Looking up the germline V gene yields CDR1 SGDLS and CDR2 YYNGEE.

Specimen: CD4+ or CD8+ T cells sorted from blood, collected in a trial of the OX40 agonist ivuxolimab. The origin of this receptor is an adult with an advanced solid tumor such as melanoma, head and neck, liver or kidney cancer. This chain is built from TRBV9 and TRBJ2-1; D gene: possibly TRBD1, on 6 matching bases. The nucleotides read TGTGCCAGCAGCGCAGAAGGGACGAAGGGGGATGCGGTGAATGAGCAGTTCTTC. Translated, this is CASSAEGTKGDAVNEQFF.